Given below is one T cell receptor beta chain in context. Cohort placement rested on clinical history that participants reported themselves. The table came from immunoSEQ multiplex PCR; TCRdb's copy has only in-frame clones and leaves some out. The table shows about 310,000 clones, with about 89% occurring only once. This entry belongs to a study of blood T cell repertoires in COVID-19. Sequencing was performed on PBMCs or T cells enriched from blood (not recorded which). The clonotype was recovered from a woman between 40 and 50 years old who had recovered from COVID-19.

The CDR3 DNA reads as TGTGCCAGCAGCCCATCGGGTGACGAGACAGATACGCAGTATTTT. As protein: CASSPSGDETDTQYF. The chain recombines TRBV6-5 with TRBJ2-3; D not certain. CDR1 and CDR2 from the germline V gene are MNHEY and SVGAGI. V lost 6 bases and J 3 bases, leaving 16 bases between the germline ends. The CDR3 is 15 amino acids.